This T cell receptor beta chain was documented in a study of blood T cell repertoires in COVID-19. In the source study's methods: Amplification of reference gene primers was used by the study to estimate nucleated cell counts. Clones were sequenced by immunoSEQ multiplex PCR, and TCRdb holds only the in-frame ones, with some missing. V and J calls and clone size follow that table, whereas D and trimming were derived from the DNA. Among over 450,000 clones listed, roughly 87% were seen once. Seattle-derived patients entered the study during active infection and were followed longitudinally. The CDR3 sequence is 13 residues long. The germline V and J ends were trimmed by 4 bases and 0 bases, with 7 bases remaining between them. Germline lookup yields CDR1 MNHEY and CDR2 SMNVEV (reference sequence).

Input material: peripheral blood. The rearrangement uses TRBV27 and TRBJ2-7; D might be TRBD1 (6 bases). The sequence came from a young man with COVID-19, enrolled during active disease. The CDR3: CASSSDSSYEQYF. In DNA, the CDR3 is TGTGCCAGCAGTTCGGACAGCTCCTACGAGCAGTACTTC.